A single sample is the source of the 3 T cell receptor beta chains below, sequenced in a study of blood T cell repertoires in COVID-19. Data came from immunoSEQ multiplex PCR; TCRdb stores just in-frame clones and leaves some out. The data contain a few hundred thousand clones, roughly 90% of them singletons. The specimen was PBMCs or T cells enriched from blood (not recorded which). Receptor source: a woman younger than 45 who had recovered from COVID-19.

The genes are TRBV4-1 and TRBJ1-6; D not certain. The V and J ends lost 4 bases and 7 bases respectively, with 11 bases between them. CDR3 length: 14 residues. Germline V gives CDR1 MGHRA, CDR2 YSYEKL. The CDR3 region has the DNA TGCGCCAGCAGCCTCCAGGAGGTGAATTCACCCCTCCACTTT. It encodes CASSLQEVNSPLHF.

V is TRBV28 and J is TRBJ2-3, with 7 bases lining up with TRBD2. The V gene's germline CDR1 is MDHEN and CDR2 SYDVKM. This CDR3 spans 13 amino acids. The junction had 3 bases not matched to a gene; V was cut back by 5 bases and J by 4 bases. As DNA, the CDR3 is TGTGCCAGCAGTGAGCGGGACCCAGATACGCAGTATTTT. Its translation is CASSERDPDTQYF.

About this clone itself: The germline gene is not matched at one end of the junction; a read error may be the cause. This chain links TRBV2 with TRBJ1-5, with D perhaps matching TRBD1 (5 bases). Germline-derived CDR1 and CDR2 are SNHLY and FYNNEI. The CDR3 runs to 13 residues. The CDR3 nucleotides are TGTGCCAGCAGTGAACAGGGCAACCAGCCCCAGCATTTT. Amino acid sequence: CASSEQGNQPQHF.